This entry lists 2 T cell receptor beta chains sequenced from one sample in a study of cytomegalovirus exposure and HLA in healthy donors. Amplification used 60 Vbeta primers and 13 Jbeta primers. Data came from immunoSEQ multiplex PCR; TCRdb stores just in-frame clones and leaves some out. Of 200,000 to 250,000 clones listed, roughly 80% are singletons. The sample taken for sequencing was PBMCs. These receptor sequences come from a male donor in good health and CMV-seronegative.

This clone was seen more than once but under ten times. The V and J genes are TRBV21-1 and TRBJ2-1; the DNA was not compared with TRBD1, the D call given in the table. TRBV21-1 is labeled a pseudogene. CDR3 length equals 13 residues. CDR3 nucleotide sequence: TGTGCCAGCAGCGCCAGGGGTGTGAATGAGCAGTTCTTC. The encoded protein is CASSARGVNEQFF.

The genes are TRBV9 and TRBJ2-1; weak D call: TRBD2 (5 bases). Trimming stripped 0 bases from V and 4 bases from J, with 11 bases between. The CDR3 consists of 15 residues. Germline V lookup: CDR1 SGDLS, CDR2 YYNGEE. CDR3 residues: CASSVASSGYNEQFF. For the CDR3, the DNA is TGTGCCAGCAGCGTAGCTAGCAGCGGTTACAATGAGCAGTTCTTC.